Below are 20 T cell receptor beta chains sequenced from a single sample in a study of early T cells in non-severe SARS-CoV-2 infection. MiXCR, applied by TCRdb to the 5' RACE reads, yields one record per CDR3 protein. This sample has about 92,000 distinct CDR3 sequences, with 14% found just once. The sequenced sample was whole blood. Receptor source: an adult who was a healthcare worker with PCR-confirmed SARS-CoV-2 infection or an uninfected control (not recorded which).

Here the CDR3 reads CASSFSTGSYEQYF. The CDR3 region has the DNA TGTGCCAGCAGTTTTTCGACAGGCTCCTACGAGCAGTACTTC. The chain links TRBV12-3 or TRBV12-4 to TRBJ2-7; D is possibly TRBD1 (6 bases). V was pared by 3 bases and J by 0 bases, with 9 bases between. This CDR3 comprises 14 residues.

This clonotype was seen more than once but under ten times. The CDR3 DNA reads as TGTGCCAGCTCACCGGGACAGGGATGGGAAAAACTGTTTTTT. Its translation: CASSPGQGWEKLFF. This sequence joins TRBV18 and TRBJ1-4; 9 bases agree with TRBD1. Germline V gives CDR1 KGHSH, CDR2 LQKENI. The CDR3 runs 14 residues. V lost 3 bases and J lost 8; bases outside the gene matches: 4.

The chain has TRBV20-1 and TRBJ2-7; maybe TRBD2 (6 bases). CDR1 is DFQATT, CDR2 SNEGSKA, per germline (reference sequence). The CDR3 has 13 amino acids. Trimming removed 6 bases at V and 2 bases at J, with 14 bases between. CDR3 residues: CSARTIEAYEQYF. CDR3 DNA sequence: TGCAGTGCCCGGACTATAGAGGCCTACGAGCAGTACTTC.

In its sample, this clonotype was seen a few times. V and J are TRBV7-2 and TRBJ2-3, with a tentative D call TRBD1 (5 bases). CDR3 length: 17 residues. CDR1 and CDR2 (germline): SGHTA, FQGNSA. V shed 6 bases and J shed 0 bases, with 19 bases lying between them. DNA of the CDR3: TGTGCCAGCAGGCGAACAGGTGGCGATCGGAGCACAGATACGCAGTATTTT. Translated: CASRRTGGDRSTDTQYF.

This clonotype has a count of ten or more. The rearrangement joins TRBV10-2 to TRBJ2-3, with 10 bases matching TRBD2. J gave up 1 base and V 6 bases, and 10 bases lay outside the gene matches. The CDR3 is 17 residues long. Germline CDR1 and CDR2: WSHSY and SAAADI. CDR3 protein: CASSVTSGTSGTDTQYF. The CDR3 DNA sequence: TGCGCCAGCAGCGTGACCTCCGGGACTAGCGGCACAGATACGCAGTATTTT.

This clonotype was detected only a few times. The chain has TRBV7-9 and TRBJ2-7; 7 bases match TRBD1. The CDR3 spans 12 residues. V was pared by 5 bases and J by 6 bases, with 4 bases of the junction left unmatched. Germline V gene data show CDR1 as SEHNR and CDR2 as FQNEAQ (reference sequence). The CDR3 coding sequence is TGTGCCAGCAGCCTACGGGACAGCGAGCAGTACTTC. It encodes CASSLRDSEQYF.

This chain joins TRBV29-1 and TRBJ1-1; 8 bases fit TRBD1. V was clipped by 4 bases and J by 6 bases; unmatched bases: 4. CDR1 is SQVTM, CDR2 ANQGSEA, per germline. The CDR3 runs to 12 residues. The CDR3 here is CSVAGQGPEAFF. CDR3 in DNA: TGCAGCGTTGCAGGACAGGGCCCTGAAGCTTTCTTT. Full variable domain (remainder filled in from reference TRBV29-1 and TRBJ1-1): SAVISQKPSRDICQRGTSLTIQCQVDSQVTMMFWYRQQPGQSLTLIATANQGSEATYESGFVIDKFPISRPNLTFSTLTVSNMSPEDSSIYLCSVAGQGPEAFFGQGTRLTVV.

DNA for the CDR3: TGCGCCAGCAGCTTGGAAGGGATTAACTATGGCTACACCTTC. This translates into CASSLEGINYGYTF. The gene calls are TRBV5-1 and TRBJ1-2; D remains ambiguous. The CDR3 sequence is 14 residues long. The germline CDR1 and CDR2 sequences are SGHRS and YFSETQ. V was clipped by 0 bases and J by 1 base, with 7 bases between them.

The chain joins TRBV7-2 to TRBJ2-2; maybe TRBD1 (5 bases). The V gene lost 3 bases and the J gene lost 3 bases, with 14 bases spanning the gap. Germline V gene data show CDR1 as SGHTA and CDR2 as FQGNSA. This CDR3 region has 16 residues. The CDR3 nucleotides read TGTGCCAGCAGCTTGGGGCCCTCGACCGACACCGGGGAGCTGTTTTTT. This translates into CASSLGPSTDTGELFF.

This chain connects TRBV7-6 to TRBJ2-3; D is possibly TRBD1 or TRBD2 (5 bases each). V lost 1 base to trimming and J lost 5 bases, with 13 bases between them. The CDR3 has 15 amino acids. The germline gives CDR1 SGHVS, CDR2 FNYEAQ. The DNA for the CDR3 is TGTGCCAGCAGCTTAGATGCGGAGAGGGGAGATACGCAGTATTTT. Protein sequence: CASSLDAERGDTQYF.

The rearrangement links TRBV3-1 to TRBJ2-1; 7 bases are shared with TRBD2. In germline, CDR1 is LGHDT, CDR2 YNNKEL (reference sequence). The V gene end was trimmed by 5 bases and the J gene end by 8 bases; junction bases not matched to a gene: 15. CDR3 length equals 16 residues. DNA of the CDR3: TGTGCCAGCAGCAAAGGAGGGAGGGCCTGGGGCCATGAGCAGTTCTTC. This encodes CASSKGGRAWGHEQFF.

This clonotype has a single count. The chain combines TRBV15 with TRBJ1-1; no reliable D call. Germline CDR1 reads LNHNV; CDR2 reads YYDKDF (reference sequence). V was clipped by 5 bases and J by 1 base, with 5 bases between them. The CDR3 runs 12 residues. The CDR3 is CATSPGNTEAFF. CDR3 bases: TGTGCCACCAGCCCAGGGAACACTGAAGCTTTCTTT. The whole variable domain, filled in from reference TRBV15 and TRBJ1-1, reads DAMVIQNPRYQVTQFGKPVTLSCSQTLNHNVMYWYQQKSSQAPKLLFHYYDKDFNNEADTPDNFQSRRPNTSFCFLDIRSPGLGDTAMYLCATSPGNTEAFFGQGTRLTVV.

This clonotype was counted a few times. V usage is TRBV2 and J usage is TRBJ1-1, with D maybe TRBD1 (6 bases). Trimming cost V 1 base and J 0 bases, with 15 bases left between them. Per germline, CDR1 SNHLY and CDR2 FYNNEI. This CDR3 is built from 17 residues. Written as DNA, the CDR3 is TGTGCCAGCAGTGAAGTCGGGCAGGGGCAAATGAACACTGAAGCTTTCTTT. Protein product: CASSEVGQGQMNTEAFF.

This clonotype was recorded a few times. V usage is TRBV20-1 and J usage is TRBJ1-2; D is uncertain. The CDR3 is 9 residues long. CDR1 is DFQATT, CDR2 SNEGSKA, per germline (reference sequence). The V end was cut by 3 bases, the J end by 8 bases, with 4 bases between. CDR3 DNA sequence: TGCAGTGCTAGTTCCGGCTACACCTTC. Encoded protein: CSASSGYTF.

There are many counts of this clonotype. The rearrangement uses TRBV18 and TRBJ2-7; 7 bases agree with TRBD2. The CDR3 consists of 17 residues. J was trimmed by 2 bases and V by 1 base; bases with no gene match: 11. Germline V CDR1 and CDR2: KGHSH, LQKENI. The DNA for the CDR3 is TGTGCCAGCTCACCACGGGAGTACGCGGGAGTTCCCTACGAGCAGTACTTC. It is translated as CASSPREYAGVPYEQYF. Full variable domain (rest looked up from reference TRBV18 and TRBJ2-7): NAGVMQNPRHLVRRRGQEARLRCSPMKGHSHVYWYRQLPEEGLKFMVYLQKENIIDESGMPKERFSAEFPKEGPSILRIQQVVRGDSAAYFCASSPREYAGVPYEQYFGPGTRLTVT.

This clonotype was seen repeatedly, ten times or more. The chain links TRBV7-6 to TRBJ1-2; unclear D gene. Germline V gives CDR1 SGHVS, CDR2 FNYEAQ. The CDR3 sequence is 13 residues long. Trimming took 4 bases from V and 4 from J, leaving 10 bases between them. The DNA for the CDR3 is TGTGCCAGCAGCTCGCGGGGTTTCTATGGCTACACCTTC. This sequence encodes CASSSRGFYGYTF.

This clonotype was counted between two and nine times. CDR3 sequence (DNA): TGTGCCAGCAGCCCCGTTAGGAAACAGGGGTGGTACGAGCAGTACTTC. Protein sequence: CASSPVRKQGWYEQYF. The chain has TRBV11-2 and TRBJ2-7; TRBD1 aligns across 7 bases. CDR1 and CDR2 from the germline V gene are SGHAT and FQNNGV. V shed 5 bases, J shed 4 bases, and the junction held 14 bases outside the gene matches. This CDR3 has 16 residues. Full variable domain (outside the CDR3, taken from reference TRBV11-2 and TRBJ2-7): EAGVAQSPRYKIIEKRQSVAFWCNPISGHATLYWYQQILGQGPKLLIQFQNNGVVDDSQLPKDRFSAERLKGVDSTLKIQPAKLEDSAVYLCASSPVRKQGWYEQYFGPGTRLTVT.

The rearrangement links TRBV19 to TRBJ1-4; TRBD1 might be the D (6 bases). The V end lost 5 bases, the J end lost 8 bases, and 21 bases lay between the germline ends. Germline CDR1 LNHDA, CDR2 SQIVND (reference sequence). The CDR3 totals 16 residues. CDR3 coding DNA: TGTGCCAGTAGTTCCAATATGGGGGCAATTTACGAAAAACTGTTTTTT. It is translated as CASSSNMGAIYEKLFF.

This clonotype has just one count. The chain couples TRBV4-1 to TRBJ2-7; the match to TRBD2 covers 15 bases. CDR3 length equals 15 residues. With 4 bases clipped from V and 6 bases from J, the junction kept 4 bases outside the gene matches. Germline CDR1 MGHRA, CDR2 YSYEKL. CDR3 nucleotides: TGCGCCAGCAGCCGCGGACTAGCGGGAGGGGGCGAGCAGTACTTC. Its protein is CASSRGLAGGGEQYF.

This clonotype was detected a few times. V and J are TRBV29-1 and TRBJ2-5, with TRBD2 as a possible D gene (6 bases). The ends were cut back, 6 bases at V and 2 bases at J, with 16 bases in the middle. The V gene's germline CDR1 is SQVTM and CDR2 ANQGSEA. The CDR3 loop spans 14 amino acids. CDR3 loop: CSVRPSSVQETQYF. Written as DNA, the CDR3 is TGCAGCGTCCGGCCCTCTAGCGTACAAGAGACCCAGTACTTC.